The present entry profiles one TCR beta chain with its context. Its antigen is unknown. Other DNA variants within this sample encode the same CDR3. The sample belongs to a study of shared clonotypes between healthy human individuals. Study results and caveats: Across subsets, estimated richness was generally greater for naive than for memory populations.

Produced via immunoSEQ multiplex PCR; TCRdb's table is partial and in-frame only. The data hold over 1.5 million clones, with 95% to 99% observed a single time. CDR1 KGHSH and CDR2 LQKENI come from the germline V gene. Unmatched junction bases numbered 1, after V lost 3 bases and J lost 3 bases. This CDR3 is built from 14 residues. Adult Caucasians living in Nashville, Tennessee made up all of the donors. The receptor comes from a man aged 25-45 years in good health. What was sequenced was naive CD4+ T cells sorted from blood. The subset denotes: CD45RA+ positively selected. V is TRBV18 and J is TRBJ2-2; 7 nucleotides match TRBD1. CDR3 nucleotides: TGTGCCAGCTCACCGGGACAGTACACCGGGGAGCTGTTTTTT. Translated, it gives CASSPGQYTGELFF. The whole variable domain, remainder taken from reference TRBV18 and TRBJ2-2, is NAGVMQNPRHLVRRRGQEARLRCSPMKGHSHVYWYRQLPEEGLKFMVYLQKENIIDESGMPKERFSAEFPKEGPSILRIQQVVRGDSAAYFCASSPGQYTGELFFGEGSRLTVL.